This T cell receptor beta chain emerged from a study of blood T cell repertoires in COVID-19. Study details: Acute and convalescent COVID-19 specimens originated in the United States, Italy and Spain. Nucleic acid was either cDNA or gDNA, and it came from T cells, B-cell-depleted T cells, or PBMCs.

Sequencing used immunoSEQ multiplex PCR; TCRdb keeps in-frame clones, though not all of them. The sample includes around 190,000 clones, 87% of them seen just once. Grouping used clinical history reported by participants in a survey and questionnaire. Germline V gene sequence: CDR1 SGHDN, CDR2 FVKESK. V lost 4 bases to trimming and J lost 9 bases; unmatched junction nucleotides: 6. The CDR3 contains 15 residues. This rearrangement joins TRBV14 to TRBJ1-6; 10 nucleotides match TRBD1. The clonotype was recovered from a young man with acute COVID-19. The sample consisted of PBMCs or T cells enriched from blood (not recorded which). This CDR3 is CASSLRQGASSPLHF. CDR3 in DNA: TGTGCCAGCAGCCTCAGACAGGGGGCAAGTTCACCCCTCCACTTT.